The source of this T cell receptor beta chain is a study of PD-1 blockade in classical Hodgkin lymphoma. Relapse after autologous stem cell transplantation occurred in every patient, and brentuximab vedotin exposure varied. Trimming removed 7 bases from V and 4 bases from J, with 19 bases in between. This CDR3 region has 15 residues. The germline CDR1 and CDR2 sequences are SQVTM and ANQGSEA. The table came from immunoSEQ multiplex PCR; TCRdb's copy has only in-frame clones and leaves some out. The table records some 39,000 clones, 88% of them present only once. The material was peripheral blood mononuclear cells (PBMCs), obtained at baseline. This sequence was found in a human donor with classical Hodgkin lymphoma. The V and J genes are TRBV29-1 and TRBJ2-2; D may correspond to TRBD1 or TRBD2 (5 bases each). CDR3 in amino acids: CSALGTWNPTGELFF. CDR3 nucleotide sequence: TGCAGCGCCCTCGGGACGTGGAATCCCACCGGGGAGCTGTTTTTT.